The 32 T cell receptor beta chains given below trace back to one sample, sequenced in a study of blood T cell repertoires in COVID-19. Clones were read by immunoSEQ multiplex PCR, and TCRdb kept only the in-frame ones, dropping some. The sample carries approximately 250,000 clones, more than 75% recorded once. What was sequenced was PBMCs or T cells enriched from blood (not recorded which). All receptors derive from a woman aged 55-70 years in a cohort exposed to, infected with or recovered from COVID-19 (not recorded which).

V and J are TRBV2 and TRBJ2-1, with D possibly TRBD2 on 6 matching bases. The CDR3 extends over 14 amino acids. Germline loops: CDR1 SNHLY, CDR2 FYNNEI. V was clipped by 6 bases and J by 2 bases, with 11 bases between them. CDR3 sequence reads: CASRRGQAYNEQFF. The CDR3 coding sequence is TGTGCCAGCAGGCGGGGTCAAGCCTACAATGAGCAGTTCTTC.

The chain uses TRBV24-1 and TRBJ1-1; D is possibly TRBD1 (5 bases). From germline, CDR1 is KGHDR and CDR2 SFDVKD. With 7 bases removed from V and 10 bases from J, the gap between germline ends came to 12 bases. This CDR3 is 11 amino acids long. The CDR3 loop reads CATSGDGRAFF. The CDR3 region has the DNA TGTGCCACCAGCGGGGACGGGAGAGCTTTCTTT.

The V gene is TRBV9, the J gene TRBJ2-1; 7 nucleotides agree with TRBD2. Looked up from germline, CDR1 is SGDLS and CDR2 is YYNGEE. The junction had 3 bases not matched to a gene; V was cut back by 2 bases and J by 1 base. The CDR3 consists of 15 residues. This CDR3 is CASSVGGNSYNEQFF. In nucleotides, the CDR3 is TGTGCCAGCAGCGTGGGGGGGAATTCCTACAATGAGCAGTTCTTC.

The chain couples TRBV6-2 or TRBV6-3 to TRBJ2-5, with D perhaps matching TRBD2 (5 bases). Trimming stripped 6 bases from V and 2 bases from J, with 16 bases between. CDR3 length: 15 amino acids. Per the germline V gene, CDR1 is MNHEY and CDR2 is SVGEGT. CDR3 DNA sequence: TGTGCCAGCAGCCGACGTCCGGAGCGGCAAGAGACCCAGTACTTC. This codes for CASSRRPERQETQYF.

The V and J genes are TRBV7-9 and TRBJ2-1; unclear D gene. Trimming left V 5 bases short and J 0 bases short, with 14 bases between. The CDR3 consists of 16 residues. Germline V CDR1 and CDR2: SEHNR, FQNEAQ (reference sequence). The CDR3 DNA follows: TGTGCCAGCAGCCCCCTCGCCCCGAGCTCCTACAATGAGCAGTTCTTC. This encodes CASSPLAPSSYNEQFF.

The V gene is TRBV5-4, the J gene TRBJ2-3; 8 bases are shared with TRBD2. The CDR3 contains 16 residues. V lost 0 bases and J lost 2; bases outside the gene matches: 5. The V gene's germline CDR1 is SGHNT and CDR2 YYREEE (reference sequence). CDR3 sequence (DNA): TGTGCCAGCAGCTTGGTCTTAGCGGGACTCACAGATACGCAGTATTTT. Its translation: CASSLVLAGLTDTQYF.

The chain carries TRBV12-3 or TRBV12-4 and TRBJ2-3, with a tentative D call TRBD1 (6 bases). With 6 bases removed from V and 3 bases from J, the gap between germline ends came to 10 bases. The CDR3 contains 13 residues. CDR3 residues: CASRGRGTDTQYF. CDR3 in DNA: TGTGCCAGCAGGGGCAGGGGTACAGATACGCAGTATTTT.

As concerns this clone: At the DNA level, this CDR3 is encoded by other sequences in the same sample as well. The rearrangement uses TRBV7-3 and TRBJ2-1, with 8 bases fitting TRBD1. The CDR3 length is 14 residues. In germline, CDR1 is SGHTA, CDR2 FQGTGA. Losses at the gene ends were 5 bases for V and 5 bases for J; bases not matched to a gene: 5. The chain's CDR3 is CASSLGQGHNEQFF. CDR3 DNA sequence: TGTGCCAGCAGCCTCGGACAGGGCCACAATGAGCAGTTCTTC.

CDR3 protein: CASSLFGGAGTDTQYF. For the CDR3, the DNA is TGTGCCAGCAGCTTATTCGGGGGGGCGGGCACAGATACGCAGTATTTT. This chain joins TRBV7-3 and TRBJ2-3; 8 bases are shared with TRBD2. The length of the CDR3 is 16 residues. From germline, CDR1 is SGHTA and CDR2 FQGTGA. With 2 bases clipped from V and 1 base from J, the junction kept 5 bases outside the gene matches.

This clone has just one count. The chain couples TRBV7-8 to TRBJ1-5, with D maybe TRBD1 (6 bases). The CDR3 spans 13 residues. Trimming left V 5 bases short and J 5 bases short, with 10 bases between. Germline lookup yields CDR1 SGHVS and CDR2 FQNEAQ. The DNA of the CDR3 is TGTGCCAGCAGCCCTAACAGGGATCAGCCCCAGCATTTT. This encodes CASSPNRDQPQHF.

This chain links TRBV4-1 with TRBJ1-4; 7 bases match TRBD1. From germline, CDR1 is MGHRA and CDR2 YSYEKL. V lost 6 bases, J lost 3 bases, and 13 bases stayed unmatched. The CDR3 has 17 residues. The CDR3 region is CASRSGQRLSANEKLFF. CDR3 in DNA: TGCGCCAGCAGGTCGGGACAGCGCCTTTCGGCTAATGAAAAACTGTTTTTT.

The rearrangement joins TRBV18 to TRBJ2-1; 8 positions match TRBD1. Trimming cost V 3 bases and J 7 bases; bases outside gene matches: 8. The CDR3 loop spans 15 amino acids. Germline V gene sequence: CDR1 KGHSH, CDR2 LQKENI. Here the CDR3 reads CASSPRQGAQNEQFF. CDR3 DNA sequence: TGTGCCAGCTCACCGAGGCAGGGGGCGCAGAATGAGCAGTTCTTC.

The V call is TRBV3-1 (or the pseudogene TRBV3-2), the J call TRBJ1-2, with D unresolved. Germline V gives CDR1 LGHDT, CDR2 YNNKEL (reference sequence). The CDR3 covers 14 residues. The V end was cut by 1 base, the J end by 2 bases, with 8 bases between. The CDR3 sequence is CASSQGAGNYGYTF. The CDR3 region has the DNA TGTGCCAGCAGCCAAGGGGCCGGAAACTATGGCTACACCTTC.

The chain is built from TRBV9 and TRBJ2-7; 8 nucleotides agree with TRBD2. The J segment lost 0 bases and the V segment lost 1 base, leaving 6 bases of the junction unmatched. This CDR3 comprises 16 residues. The V gene's germline CDR1 is SGDLS and CDR2 YYNGEE. CDR3 coding DNA: TGTGCCAGCAGCGTATCCTCCGGGACTAGCTCCTACGAGCAGTACTTC. Encoded protein: CASSVSSGTSSYEQYF.

The chain joins TRBV28 to TRBJ2-2, with D possibly TRBD1 on 5 matching bases. V lost 3 bases to trimming and J lost 6 bases, with 14 bases between them. CDR1 is MDHEN, CDR2 SYDVKM, per germline. The length of the CDR3 is 15 residues. CDR3 coding DNA: TGTGCCAGCAGTTTGTGGGGCATAGGCTCCGGGGAGCTGTTTTTT. It yields the protein CASSLWGIGSGELFF.

The J gene is TRBJ2-3, the V gene TRBV5-1; 10 bases fit TRBD2. The CDR3 consists of 17 residues. Per germline, CDR1 SGHRS and CDR2 YFSETQ. V was clipped by 4 bases and J by 4 bases; unmatched bases: 12. The DNA of the CDR3 is TGCGCCAGCAGCCCCGAAGCGGGAGGGCCGAAGGCAGATACGCAGTATTTT. Encoded protein: CASSPEAGGPKADTQYF.

The chain combines TRBV5-3 with TRBJ1-6, with TRBD1 matching 7 bases. TRBV5-3 is filed as an ORF, its function uncertain. This CDR3 contains 17 residues. J was trimmed by 0 bases and V by 3 bases; bases with no gene match: 6. The CDR3 spells CARSSHGQDSYNSPLHF. CDR3 sequence (DNA): TGTGCCAGAAGCTCACACGGACAGGACTCCTATAATTCACCCCTCCACTTT.

The rearrangement joins TRBV2 to TRBJ1-6, with 7 positions matching TRBD1. This CDR3 has 15 amino acids. Trimming cost V 6 bases and J 7 bases; bases outside gene matches: 9. CDR1 is SNHLY and CDR2 is FYNNEI in the germline V gene. The chain's CDR3 is CASRVDRAGNSPLHF. The CDR3 coding sequence is TGTGCCAGCAGAGTTGACAGGGCTGGCAATTCACCCCTCCACTTT.

This clone has just one count. J is TRBJ1-1 and V is TRBV4-3, with 8 bases identical to TRBD1. Germline V CDR1 and CDR2: LGHNA, YSLEER. Unmatched junction bases numbered 1, after V lost 3 bases and J lost 1 base. The CDR3 is 14 residues long. The CDR3 loop is CASSHGQGNTEAFF. DNA for the CDR3: TGCGCCAGCAGCCACGGACAGGGGAACACTGAAGCTTTCTTT.

In the case of this clone: The sample contains more than one DNA sequence encoding this CDR3. V is TRBV5-1 and J is TRBJ1-4; TRBD1 agrees at 7 bases. V shed 0 bases, J shed 5 bases, and the junction held 1 base outside the gene matches. The CDR3 has 14 residues. Germline V gene lookup returns CDR1 SGHRS and CDR2 YFSETQ. The CDR3: CASSLGQGNEKLFF. The DNA of the CDR3 is TGCGCCAGCAGCTTGGGACAGGGAAATGAAAAACTGTTTTTT.

This rearrangement joins TRBV19 to TRBJ2-7; 13 nucleotides match TRBD2. Germline-derived CDR1 and CDR2 are LNHDA and SQIVND (reference sequence). There are 18 residues in the CDR3. The V segment lost 10 bases and the J segment 0 bases; nucleotides outside the gene matches: 15. CDR3 nucleotide sequence: TGTGCCATCCCGACCCGTTCACTAGCGGGAGGGAGCTCCTACGAGCAGTACTTC. Protein: CAIPTRSLAGGSSYEQYF.

This chain links TRBV7-2 with TRBJ2-5, with D possibly being TRBD2 (6 bases). Between the trimmed V and J ends, which lost 2 bases and 3 bases, there was a span of 19 bases. This CDR3 contains 17 residues. Looked up from germline, CDR1 is SGHTA and CDR2 is FQGNSA. The CDR3 sequence: CASSLTIRGLGKETQYF. The CDR3 region has the DNA TGTGCCAGCAGCTTAACCATCCGGGGGTTAGGTAAAGAGACCCAGTACTTC.

The chain employs TRBV27 and TRBJ2-3, with D uncertain. This CDR3 comprises 15 residues. Trimming removed 3 bases from V and 0 bases from J, with 10 bases in between. The germline CDR1 and CDR2 sequences are MNHEY and SMNVEV (reference sequence). The DNA of the CDR3 is TGTGCCAGCAGTTTTGAGAGAAGCAGCACAGATACGCAGTATTTT. The encoded protein is CASSFERSSTDTQYF.

The chain couples TRBV6-6 to TRBJ2-2; D is perhaps TRBD2 (6 bases). The CDR3 has 15 amino acids. The germline V and J ends were trimmed by 2 bases and 5 bases, with 12 bases remaining between them. Per germline, CDR1 MNHNY and CDR2 SVGAGI (reference sequence). Here the CDR3 reads CASSYGGFWTGELFF. DNA for the CDR3: TGTGCCAGCAGTTACGGGGGGTTTTGGACCGGGGAGCTGTTTTTT.

This clone has a handful of counts. In DNA, the CDR3 is TGTGCCAGCAGCTTCTGGGGCAGCTCCTACGAGCAGTACTTC. This translates into CASSFWGSSYEQYF. The chain combines TRBV5-4 with TRBJ2-7, with D possibly being TRBD1 (5 bases). Trimming left V 2 bases short and J 0 bases short, with 9 bases between. This CDR3 region has 14 residues. CDR1 SGHNT and CDR2 YYREEE come from the germline V gene (reference sequence).

This clone was observed once. V gene TRBV7-2 combines with J gene TRBJ2-7, with 12 bases fitting TRBD2. J was trimmed by 9 bases and V by 6 bases; bases with no gene match: 15. Germline loops: CDR1 SGHTA, CDR2 FQGNSA. This CDR3 has 16 amino acids. The CDR3 sequence is CASSSRGSSGRAGQYF. CDR3 coding DNA: TGTGCCAGCAGTAGTAGGGGGTCTAGCGGGAGGGCCGGGCAGTACTTC.

Worth noting for this clone: This specimen includes other DNA sequences encoding the same CDR3. The chain joins TRBV28 to TRBJ2-7; no clear D. Germline lookup yields CDR1 MDHEN and CDR2 SYDVKM. The germline V and J ends were trimmed by 2 bases and 4 bases, with 6 bases remaining between them. There are 12 residues in the CDR3. CDR3 sequence (DNA): TGTGCCAGCAGTTTAGGCTCGTACGAGCAGTACTTC. Protein sequence: CASSLGSYEQYF.

This chain uses TRBV2 with TRBJ1-5, with D possibly being TRBD1 (5 bases). CDR3 length equals 13 residues. CDR1 SNHLY and CDR2 FYNNEI come from the germline V gene. Trimming stripped 4 bases from V and 6 bases from J, with 10 bases between. CDR3 loop: CASSVGGSQPQHF. CDR3 bases: TGTGCCAGCAGTGTTGGGGGGTCTCAGCCCCAGCATTTT.

The rearrangement uses TRBV28 and TRBJ1-1; weak D call: TRBD1 (5 bases). Germline values: CDR1 MDHEN, CDR2 SYDVKM. The V end lost 5 bases, the J end lost 3 bases, and 25 bases lay between the germline ends. The CDR3 length is 18 residues. As DNA, the CDR3 is TGTGCCAGCAGTCCCACGGGACTCCTGTTCGATGGGGACACTGAAGCTTTCTTT. Residues: CASSPTGLLFDGDTEAFF.

The V gene is TRBV6-4, the J gene TRBJ1-5; D ambiguous. V shed 4 bases and J shed 3 bases, with 7 bases lying between them. The CDR3 covers 13 residues. Per the germline V gene, CDR1 is MRHNA and CDR2 is SNTAGT. Here the CDR3 reads CASSAELNQPQHF. The DNA of the CDR3 is TGTGCCAGCAGTGCCGAGCTCAATCAGCCCCAGCATTTT.

V is TRBV5-1 and J is TRBJ1-1; D unresolved. CDR3 length: 17 amino acids. Trimming shortened V by 5 bases and J by 5 bases, and 25 bases separated the two germline ends. Germline V gene lookup returns CDR1 SGHRS and CDR2 YFSETQ. CDR3: CASRAGNIQFGATEAFF. CDR3 coding DNA: TGCGCCAGCAGGGCGGGGAACATTCAATTTGGTGCAACTGAAGCTTTCTTT.

This clone was seen just once. V is TRBV4-3 and J is TRBJ2-7; tentative D call: TRBD2 (6 bases). The CDR3 covers 16 residues. Per the germline V gene, CDR1 is LGHNA and CDR2 is YSLEER. V lost 0 bases, J lost 0 bases, and 12 bases lay in between. CDR3 coding DNA: TGCGCCAGCAGCCAAGAAAGAAGCGGGTCCTCCTACGAGCAGTACTTC. Its translation is CASSQERSGSSYEQYF.